These T cell receptor beta chains were read from a single sample in a study of blood T cell repertoires in COVID-19. Sequencing used immunoSEQ multiplex PCR; TCRdb keeps in-frame clones, though not all of them. The sample holds around 130,000 clones; less than 90% are singletons and the top ten take over 3%. The sequencing sample was made of PBMCs or T cells enriched from blood (not recorded which). The receptors originated from a young woman who had recovered from COVID-19. CDR3s include the opening cysteine and the closing phenylalanine or tryptophan. The D gene is left open where the match is weak. The size entry is marked missing in some rows and otherwise reads once, few, many or a size class.

DNA	CDR3	V	D	size	J
TGTGCCAGCAGCCGGGACAGGGATGAAAAACTGTTTTTT	CASSRDRDEKLFF	TRBV5-6	TRBD1	.	TRBJ1-4
TGTGCCAGCAGTTCCCCAGGGGGCAACCTCTACGAGCAGTACTTC	CASSSPGGNLYEQYF	TRBV28	TRBD1	few	TRBJ2-7
TGTGCCAGCAGCGCGACTACCCTCATGGACAGCTATCCAAGTGAGCAGTTCTTC	CASSATTLMDSYPSEQFF	TRBV7-9	.	.	TRBJ2-1
TGCGCCAGCAGCTTGGCAGGGAACACTGAAGCTTTCTTT	CASSLAGNTEAFF	TRBV5-1	.	.	TRBJ1-1
TGTGCCAGCAGCTTGGCGAGCTCTAAAGCTTTCTTT	CASSLASSKAFF	TRBV5-5	.	.	TRBJ1-1
TGTGCCAGCAGCCAAGGACAGTCTGGAAACACCATATATTTT	CASSQGQSGNTIYF	TRBV3-1/TRBV3-2	.	.	TRBJ1-3
TGTGCCAGCAGTTACTCGCGGCAGGGGACAAACTATGGCTACACCTTC	CASSYSRQGTNYGYTF	TRBV6-5	.	.	TRBJ1-2
TGTGCCAGCAGCCTCTCCTACACAGATACGCAGTATTTT	CASSLSYTDTQYF	TRBV3-1/TRBV3-2	.	few	TRBJ2-3
TGTGCCAGCAGTTTCTCTGCTCCTGACAGGGGGCTATCCTATGGCTACACCTTC	CASSFSAPDRGLSYGYTF	TRBV27	TRBD1	.	TRBJ1-2
TGTGCCAGCAGTTACAGCGGGAGGGCCGGTGAGCAGTTCTTC	CASSYSGRAGEQFF	TRBV6-5	TRBD2	.	TRBJ2-1
TGTGCCAGCAGCTTGTCCGGAGGCGGGACCCAGTACTTC	CASSLSGGGTQYF	TRBV5-6	.	once	TRBJ2-5
TGTGCCTGGAGTGTACCCGGACAGGTGGGATTT	CAWSVPGQVGF	TRBV30	TRBD1	.	TRBJ1-6
TGCGCCAGCAGCTTGGGGGACAGAGAACTACCAACCCTTGGCTACACCTTC	CASSLGDRELPTLGYTF	TRBV5-1	TRBD1	once	TRBJ1-2
TGCGCCAGCAGCCAAGACTCAGTCCGGGTACAAGAGACCCAGTACTTC	CASSQDSVRVQETQYF	TRBV4-3	.	once	TRBJ2-5
TGTGCCAGCAGACTTCACAGGAACAATGAGCAGTTCTTC	CASRLHRNNEQFF	TRBV7-6	.	.	TRBJ2-1